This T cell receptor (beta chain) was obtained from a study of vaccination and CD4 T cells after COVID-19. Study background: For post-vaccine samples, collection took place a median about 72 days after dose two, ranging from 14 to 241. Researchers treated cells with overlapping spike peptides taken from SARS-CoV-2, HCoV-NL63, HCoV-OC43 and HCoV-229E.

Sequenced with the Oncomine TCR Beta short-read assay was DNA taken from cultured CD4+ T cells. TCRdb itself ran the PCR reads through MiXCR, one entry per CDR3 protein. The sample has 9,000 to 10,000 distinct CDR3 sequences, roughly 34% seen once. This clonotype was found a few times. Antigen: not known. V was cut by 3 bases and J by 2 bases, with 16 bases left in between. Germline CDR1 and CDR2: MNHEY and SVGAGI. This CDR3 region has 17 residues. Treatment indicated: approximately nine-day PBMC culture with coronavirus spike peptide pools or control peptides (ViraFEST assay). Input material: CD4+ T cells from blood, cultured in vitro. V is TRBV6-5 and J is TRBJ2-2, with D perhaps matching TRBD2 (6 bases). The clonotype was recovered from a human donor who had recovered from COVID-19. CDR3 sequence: CASSYFRGTVNTGELFF. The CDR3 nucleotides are TGTGCCAGCAGTTATTTCCGGGGGACGGTTAACACCGGGGAGCTGTTTTTT.